The present TCR beta chain was sequenced within a study of OX40 agonist ivuxolimab in advanced cancers. Study overall: An agonistic anti-OX40 (CD134) antibody, ivuxolimab, was used to treat the patients. Study findings and constraints: At doses 0.1 to 3.0 mg/kg, CD4+ and CD8+ clones expanded.

This CDR3 is 15 amino acids long. Germline V gene lookup returns CDR1 SGHKS and CDR2 YYEKEE (reference sequence). Trimming took 5 bases from V and 0 from J, leaving 13 bases between them. As concerns this clone: Its antigen is still unknown.

Clones were read by immunoSEQ multiplex PCR, and TCRdb kept only the in-frame ones, dropping some. This sample yields fewer than 40,000 clones, of which approximately 86% are seen a single time; approximately 33% belongs to the top ten. The sequence came from an adult with an advanced solid tumor such as melanoma, head and neck, liver or kidney cancer. The sample here was CD4+ or CD8+ T cells sorted from blood, taken in a trial of the OX40 agonist ivuxolimab. The gene calls are TRBV5-5 and TRBJ2-3; no clear D gene. The CDR3 reads CASSSVRASTDTQYF. CDR3 in DNA: TGTGCCAGCAGTTCAGTCCGGGCTAGCACAGATACGCAGTATTTT.